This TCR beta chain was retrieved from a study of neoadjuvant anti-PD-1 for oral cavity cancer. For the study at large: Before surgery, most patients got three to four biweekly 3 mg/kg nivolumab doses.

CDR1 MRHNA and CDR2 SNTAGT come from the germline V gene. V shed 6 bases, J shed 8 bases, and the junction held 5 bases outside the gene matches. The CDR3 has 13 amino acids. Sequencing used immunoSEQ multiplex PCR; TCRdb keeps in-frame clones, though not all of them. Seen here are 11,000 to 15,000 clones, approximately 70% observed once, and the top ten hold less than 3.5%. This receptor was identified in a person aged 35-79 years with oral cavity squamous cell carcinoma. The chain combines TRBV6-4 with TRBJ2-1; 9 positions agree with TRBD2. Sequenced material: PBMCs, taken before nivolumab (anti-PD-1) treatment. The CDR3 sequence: CASSASGTHEQFF. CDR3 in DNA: TGTGCCAGCAGCGCTAGCGGGACGCATGAGCAGTTCTTC.